These T cell receptor beta chains were read from a single sample in a study of identical twins. TCRdb re-called the 5' RACE reads through MiXCR, storing one row per CDR3 protein. The table has about 430,000 distinct CDR3 sequences, 15% to 20% seen once; the top ten hold less than 15%. The source material was naive T cells sorted from blood. Source of these receptors: a man between 45 and 60 years old in good health. CDR3s include the opening cysteine and the closing phenylalanine or tryptophan. A D gene is named only where the DNA matches it firmly. A row's size may be missing; if present it is once, few, many or a size class.

v_call	d_call	clone_size	j_call	cdr3_length	cdr3_nt	cdr3_aa
TRBV10-3	.	many	TRBJ1-2	13	TGTGCCATTCCGGGGGGGAAACCCTATGGCTACACCTTC	CAIPGGKPYGYTF
TRBV28	TRBD2	many	TRBJ2-1	16	TGTGCCAGCAGAAACTCGGGACTAGCGGGAAGGGTTGAGCAGTTCTTC	CASRNSGLAGRVEQFF
TRBV4-2	TRBD2	few	TRBJ2-7	16	TGTGCCAGCAGCCCGGGAGGGCGGGGGAGCTCCTACGAGCAGTACTTC	CASSPGGRGSSYEQYF
TRBV5-1	.	many	TRBJ2-7	14	TGCGCCAGCAGCTTGAGACAGCTTTCGGACGAGCAGTACTTC	CASSLRQLSDEQYF
TRBV5-1	TRBD2	.	TRBJ2-7	18	TGCGCCAGCAGCTTGGCGGTAGTAGCGGGGGAATCCTCCTACGAGCAGTACTTC	CASSLAVVAGESSYEQYF
TRBV11-2	.	.	TRBJ1-1	15	TGTGCCAGCAGCTTAGAGCTCGCCCGGAACACTGAAGCTTTCTTT	CASSLELARNTEAFF
TRBV20-1	TRBD1	many	TRBJ1-2	14	TGCAGTGCTGGGGACAGGCAAGCTAACTATGGCTACACCTTC	CSAGDRQANYGYTF
TRBV27	.	many	TRBJ2-1	11	TGTGCCAGCAGTTGGGGTACTGAGCAGTTCTTC	CASSWGTEQFF
TRBV6-2/TRBV6-3	TRBD2	.	TRBJ2-4	18	TGTGCCAGCAGTTACGGATCCCAAAGCGGGAGGACCAAAAACATTCAGTACTTC	CASSYGSQSGRTKNIQYF
TRBV4-1	TRBD1	.	TRBJ1-2	17	TGCGCCAGCAGCCAATCCGGGACAGCATTAATCGAGAGAGGCTACACCTTC	CASSQSGTALIERGYTF
TRBV28	TRBD1	many	TRBJ2-5	15	TGTGCCAGCAGTTCTCGGGACAGGATCCAAGAGACCCAGTACTTC	CASSSRDRIQETQYF
TRBV7-2	.	few	TRBJ2-2	16	TGTGCCAGCAGCTTGACGGGGACTTTAGCGACCGGGGAGCTGTTTTTT	CASSLTGTLATGELFF
TRBV15	TRBD2	.	TRBJ2-3	17	TGTGCCACCAGCAGAGTCAGCGGGGGGGCCATCACAGATACGCAGTATTTT	CATSRVSGGAITDTQYF
TRBV7-9	.	few	TRBJ2-5	13	TGTGCCAGCAACAATGTACAGGGTGAGACCCAGTACTTC	CASNNVQGETQYF
TRBV10-3	.	.	TRBJ2-2	14	TGTGCCATCAGCGATGCTTTAGTCTCCGGGGAGCTGTTTTTT	CAISDALVSGELFF
TRBV18	.	few	TRBJ1-1	13	TGTGCCAGCTCACCGGACATCTACACTGAAGCTTTCTTT	CASSPDIYTEAFF
TRBV10-3	.	many	TRBJ2-7	15	TGTGCCATCAGTCCCCCGGGACGTCTGATATACGAGCAGTACTTC	CAISPPGRLIYEQYF
TRBV5-1	TRBD1	.	TRBJ2-3	16	TGCGCCAGCAGCCCAACAGGGGGCGCGGTTGGAGATACGCAGTATTTT	CASSPTGGAVGDTQYF
TRBV20-1	.	.	TRBJ2-1	16	TGCAGTGCTAGAGACCTAGCAGGAGCCGCCTACAATGAGCAGTTCTTC	CSARDLAGAAYNEQFF
TRBV20-1	.	.	TRBJ1-4	14	TGCAGTGCTACAGAAACGGCCCGCCCAGAAAAACTGTTTTTT	CSATETARPEKLFF
TRBV7-3	TRBD1	.	TRBJ2-6	19	TGTGCCAGCAGCTTAATGCCGAAGACAGGGGTCTCTGGGGCCAACGTCCTGACTTTC	CASSLMPKTGVSGANVLTF
TRBV10-3	.	many	TRBJ1-1	15	TGTGCCATCAGTGAGCCAGTCCGGGGGCACACTGAAGCTTTCTTT	CAISEPVRGHTEAFF
TRBV7-8	TRBD1	.	TRBJ1-3	15	TGTGCCAGCAGCCGGTTTCGGGACAGGGGTGACACCATATATTTT	CASSRFRDRGDTIYF
TRBV7-2	.	few	TRBJ1-2	16	TGTGCCAGCAGCTTAGAGAGTGGGTCCTGGGGCTATGGCTACACCTTC	CASSLESGSWGYGYTF
TRBV7-3	.	many	TRBJ2-5	13	TGTGCCAGCAGCTTAACGAGACAAGAGACCCAGTACTTC	CASSLTRQETQYF
TRBV4-3	TRBD2	few	TRBJ2-7	15	TGCGCCAGCAGCCAAGTAGCGGGAGAGCCCACCGAGCAGTACTTC	CASSQVAGEPTEQYF
TRBV7-9	.	.	TRBJ1-1	14	TGTGCCAGCAGCTTAGGGGCGGGGGTCCTTGAAGCTTTCTTT	CASSLGAGVLEAFF
TRBV27	TRBD2	many	TRBJ2-7	14	TGTGCCAGCAGTTTTTTCGGGGGGGCCTACGAGCAGTACTTC	CASSFFGGAYEQYF
TRBV4-2	TRBD2	few	TRBJ2-1	14	TGTGCCAGCAGCCCGGGGGGGGGGTACAATGAGCAGTTCTTC	CASSPGGGYNEQFF
TRBV5-1	.	many	TRBJ2-5	11	TGCGCCAGCTCCCAAAGAGAGACCCAGTACTTC	CASSQRETQYF
TRBV6-2/TRBV6-3	.	.	TRBJ2-5	14	TGTGCCAGCAGAATACCCCAGTCCCAAGAGACCCAGTACTTC	CASRIPQSQETQYF
TRBV20-1	TRBD2	.	TRBJ2-7	12	TGCAGTGCTAGCTCAAGCGGGAGCGAGCAGTACTTC	CSASSSGSEQYF
TRBV12-3/TRBV12-4	TRBD2	few	TRBJ2-7	14	TGTGCCAGTAATTTAGCGGGACCCCGTGGTGAGCAGTACTTC	CASNLAGPRGEQYF
TRBV4-2	.	.	TRBJ1-2	14	TGTGCCAGCAGCCAAGAGCAGGCCCGCTATGGCTACACCTTC	CASSQEQARYGYTF
TRBV28	TRBD2	many	TRBJ2-7	16	TGTGCCAGCAGTTCGAGACTAGCGGGCCACTCCTACGAGCAGTACTTC	CASSSRLAGHSYEQYF
TRBV3-1	.	many	TRBJ2-1	15	TGTGCCAGCAGCCAAGTGGGAGACTCCTACAATGAGCAGTTCTTC	CASSQVGDSYNEQFF
TRBV7-3	TRBD1	.	TRBJ2-1	15	TGTGCCAGCAGCCCGAGGACAGGGTTCCTCGGTGAGCAGTTCTTC	CASSPRTGFLGEQFF
TRBV18	.	few	TRBJ2-7	18	TGTGCCAGCTCACCACCCGGCCTAGCGAATGCCGCAAAGTACGAGCAGTACTTC	CASSPPGLANAAKYEQYF
TRBV7-2	.	.	TRBJ2-1	11	TGTGCCAGCAGGAACTCGGGTGAGCAGTTCTTC	CASRNSGEQFF
TRBV12-3/TRBV12-4	.	.	TRBJ1-1	14	TGTGCCAGCAGTTTTAGGGTAGGGGGGACTGAAGCTTTCTTT	CASSFRVGGTEAFF
TRBV29-1	.	.	TRBJ2-5	13	TGCAGCGTTGAAGGCAGGGCCTTGGAGACCCAGTACTTC	CSVEGRALETQYF